This TCR beta chain is from a study of Ad26.COV2.S vaccination and SARS-CoV-2 variants. Findings and limits, study-wide: Vaccine recipients posted higher spike-specific TCR breadth than their placebo counterparts. Vaccinated and placebo-treated recipients had similar non-spike TCR breadth.

Sample treatment: some 20 received Ad26.COV2.S at low or high dose, single or two shots; roughly five received placebo; per-sample allocation not given. Sampling occurred on day 63 after the first vaccine or placebo injection. V shed 5 bases and J 5 bases; nucleotides not matched to a gene: 2. The CDR3 has 13 residues. The protocol was immunoSEQ multiplex PCR, while the TCRdb copy is restricted to in-frame clones and leaves out a portion. The repertoire holds 510,000 or so clones, around 88% seen once, with around 13% in the top ten. Notes on this clone: Its antigen is unknown.

The specimen comprised peripheral blood, sampled in a trial of Ad26.COV2.S vaccine versus placebo. The chain uses TRBV12-3 or TRBV12-4 and TRBJ1-1; 10 bases agree with TRBD1. The TCR originated in a person between 18 and 65 years old who received the Ad26.COV2.S COVID-19 vaccine or a placebo. This CDR3 reads CASSVGQGTEAFF. In nucleotides, the CDR3 is TGTGCCAGCAGTGTGGGACAGGGGACTGAAGCTTTCTTT.